The rows below give T cell receptor beta chains drawn from one sample of a study of cytomegalovirus exposure and HLA in healthy donors. Profiled with immunoSEQ multiplex PCR; TCRdb holds only in-frame clones, not every one. Of under 200,000 clones listed, over 70% are singletons. The specimen sequenced was PBMCs. The receptors here all came from a woman between 45 and 65 years old in good health and CMV-seropositive. Each CDR3 is given with its conserved first and last residue. The order of the fields is clone size, J gene, D gene, V gene, CDR3 protein, CDR3 DNA. D genes are given only for firm matches. Part of the rows lack a size; the others show once, few, many or a class for expanded clones.

NA | TRBJ1-2 | NA | TRBV5-1 | CASSGQPTDYGYTF | TGCGCCAGCAGCGGACAGCCCACTGACTATGGCTACACCTTC
NA | TRBJ1-2 | NA | TRBV5-6 | CASMESWRYYGYTF | TGTGCCAGCATGGAAAGTTGGAGATACTATGGCTACACCTTC
NA | TRBJ2-1 | TRBD2 | TRBV7-2 | CASSSLGGGTHQFF | TGTGCCAGCAGCTCCCTAGGCGGGGGTACCCACCAGTTCTTC
once | TRBJ2-2 | TRBD2 | TRBV25-1 | CASSEWSAGSATGELFF | TGTGCCAGCAGTGAATGGTCAGCGGGGTCGGCCACCGGGGAGCTGTTTTTT
once | TRBJ1-5 | TRBD1 | TRBV28 | CASRPGGRGQPQHF | TGTGCCAGCAGACCAGGGGGGAGAGGCCAGCCCCAGCATTTT
NA | TRBJ2-5 | TRBD2 | TRBV5-1 | CASSFTSGQETQYF | TGCGCCAGCAGCTTTACTAGCGGGCAAGAGACCCAGTACTTC
NA | TRBJ1-2 | NA | TRBV19 | CASSIDRSNYGYTF | TGTGCCAGTAGTATTGACAGATCTAACTATGGCTACACCTTC
NA | TRBJ1-2 | NA | TRBV5-4 | CASSSLTARSVGYTF | TGTGCCAGCAGCTCCCTGACCGCGAGGTCGGTTGGCTACACCTTC
once | TRBJ2-3 | NA | TRBV7-6 | CASSLGEADTQYF | TGTGCCAGCAGCTTGGGAGAGGCAGATACGCAGTATTTT
NA | TRBJ1-1 | NA | TRBV5-6 | CASSPDWNTEAFF | TGTGCCAGCAGCCCCGACTGGAACACTGAAGCTTTCTTT
NA | TRBJ2-7 | TRBD1 | TRBV5-1 | CASSLGTEPTYEQYF | TGCGCCAGCAGCCTAGGGACAGAACCAACCTACGAGCAGTACTTC
NA | TRBJ1-1 | NA | TRBV28 | CASTPQGSTEAFF | TGTGCCAGCACCCCCCAAGGGAGCACTGAAGCTTTCTTT
NA | TRBJ2-1 | TRBD2 | TRBV7-3 | CASSPELSSGGYNEQFF | TGTGCCAGCAGCCCCGAACTATCCAGCGGGGGTTACAATGAGCAGTTCTTC
NA | TRBJ1-2 | NA | TRBV7-2 | CASSLDPIAPGRGNGYTF | TGTGCCAGCAGCTTAGACCCTATAGCTCCGGGGCGGGGGAATGGCTACACCTTC
NA | TRBJ2-1 | TRBD1 | TRBV29-1 | CSVEEGQLYNEQFF | TGCAGCGTTGAAGAGGGACAGCTATACAATGAGCAGTTCTTC
NA | TRBJ2-7 | TRBD1 | TRBV4-3 | CASSQGPYRGDEQYF | TGCGCCAGCAGCCAAGGTCCCTACAGGGGAGACGAGCAGTACTTC
NA | TRBJ1-3 | NA | TRBV9 | CASSGLGNTIYF | TGTGCCAGCAGCGGTCTCGGAAACACCATATATTTT
NA | TRBJ1-1 | NA | TRBV5-4 | CASSLVGGRWTEAFF | TGTGCCAGCAGCTTGGTCGGGGGGCGATGGACTGAAGCTTTCTTT
once | TRBJ2-2 | NA | TRBV19 | CASSRTGELFF | TGTGCCAGTAGTCGGACCGGGGAGCTGTTTTTT
NA | TRBJ2-3 | TRBD2 | TRBV30 | CACVAGAAGDTQYF | TGTGCCTGTGTAGCGGGGGCCGCCGGAGATACGCAGTATTTT
NA | TRBJ2-3 | TRBD2 | TRBV15 | CATSSNRKGTSRDTQYF | TGTGCCACCAGCTCCAACAGGAAAGGGACTAGCAGAGATACGCAGTATTTT
NA | TRBJ1-2 | TRBD1 | TRBV28 | CASSQGQRYGYTF | TGTGCCAGCAGTCAGGGACAGCGCTATGGCTACACCTTC